This T cell receptor beta chain was identified in a study of T cells in Graves' hyperthyroidism and ophthalmopathy. Turning to the study itself: Peripheral blood collection took place at initial diagnosis, before any treatment.

Study results and limitations: Researchers report that a 13 V-J model separated ophthalmopathy from stable hyperthyroidism.

In regard to this clonotype: What it binds is not known.

Amplified regions were TCR beta CDR3 sequences from RNA transcripts. The HTBI set primed first-round TCR CDR3 RT-PCR. TCRdb reprocessed the multiplex PCR reads with MiXCR, giving one entry per CDR3 protein. The sample holds roughly 840,000 distinct CDR3 sequences, 35% to 45% seen once. The CDR3 sequence is 15 residues long. Germline V gives CDR1 ENHRY, CDR2 SYGVKD. The V end lost 8 bases, the J end lost 8 bases, and 21 bases lay between the germline ends. Graves' hyperthyroidism was deemed stable given no ophthalmopathy progression within 18 months. Aged 18 to 65, the patients had hyperthyroidism that was newly diagnosed and had lasted under 2 months.

The chain combines TRBV10-3 with TRBJ1-4; D not certain. The sequence derives from a man younger than 35 with Graves' hyperthyroidism. The sequencing sample was made of blood. This chain's CDR3 is CAISYSGVAGEKLFF. The CDR3 DNA sequence: TGTGCCATCTCATACAGTGGGGTAGCTGGGGAAAAACTGTTTTTT.